These 26 T cell receptor beta chains originate from one sample sequenced in a study of cytomegalovirus exposure and HLA in healthy donors. Primers included in the PCR were 60 Vbeta and 13 Jbeta primers. The method was immunoSEQ multiplex PCR; TCRdb's version includes in-frame clones alone and lacks a portion of them. This sample has more than 110,000 clones, with 75% to 85% found just once. Sequencing was performed on PBMCs. The receptors were sampled from a man aged 50 or older in good health and CMV-seronegative.

The chain has TRBV4-2 and TRBJ2-1, with D possibly matching TRBD2 (6 bases). Between the trimmed V and J ends, which lost 1 base and 4 bases, there was a span of 11 bases. CDR3 size: 15 residues. Germline V lookup: CDR1 LGHNA, CDR2 YNFKEQ. DNA for the CDR3: TGTGCCAGCAGCCAAGTGGGGGAGGCTTACAATGAGCAGTTCTTC. It encodes CASSQVGEAYNEQFF.

This clone showed up just a few times. Sequence at one end of the junction differs from germline and may be a read error. The chain combines TRBV7-7 with TRBJ2-3; 11 bases align to TRBD2. Germline V CDR1 and CDR2: SSHAT, FNYEAQ (reference sequence). The CDR3 is 16 residues long. DNA for the CDR3: TGTGCTAGCAGCCCAGTAGCGGGAGGGAAAACAGATACGCAGTATTTT. This sequence encodes CASSPVAGGKTDTQYF. Complete variable domain (other parts from reference TRBV7-7 and TRBJ2-3): GAGVSQSPRYKVTKRGQDVTLRCDPISSHATLYWYQQALGQGPEFLTYFNYEAQPDKSGLPSDRFSAERPEGSISTLTIQRTEQRDSAMYRCASSPVAGGKTDTQYFGPGTRLTVL.

This chain joins TRBV6-1 and TRBJ1-2; TRBD1 is a possible D gene (5 bases). CDR1 and CDR2 (germline): MNHNS, SASEGT. The V gene lost 0 bases and the J gene lost 4 bases, with 12 bases spanning the gap. The CDR3 covers 15 residues. CDR3 DNA sequence: TGTGCCAGCAGTGAAGCGGCAGGGAATTTCTATGGCTACACCTTC. Amino acids: CASSEAAGNFYGYTF.

The V call is TRBV28, the J call TRBJ1-2; tentative D call: TRBD1 (5 bases). The CDR3 has 14 residues. V was pared by 0 bases and J by 4 bases, with 9 bases between. Germline-derived CDR1 and CDR2 are MDHEN and SYDVKM. The CDR3 protein is CASSLWSGGYGYTF. CDR3 nucleotides: TGTGCCAGCAGTTTATGGTCGGGGGGCTATGGCTACACCTTC.

The chain recombines TRBV7-6 with TRBJ1-1; D is undetermined. CDR3 length: 13 residues. Trimming removed 1 base at V and 1 base at J, with 4 bases between. The germline gives CDR1 SGHVS, CDR2 FNYEAQ. This CDR3 reads CASSLVGNTEAFF. CDR3 sequence (DNA): TGTGCCAGCAGCTTAGTCGGGAACACTGAAGCTTTCTTT.

The rearrangement links TRBV25-1 to TRBJ1-2; 12 nucleotides align to TRBD1. With 5 bases clipped from V and 6 bases from J, the junction kept 13 bases outside the gene matches. Germline CDR1 MGHDK, CDR2 SYGVNS. The CDR3 extends over 17 amino acids. DNA for the CDR3: TGTGCCAGCAGTCAAACCGGGACAGGGGGCTCGGGGCATGGCTACACCTTC. It translates to CASSQTGTGGSGHGYTF.

This chain connects TRBV19 to TRBJ1-1; D possibly corresponds to TRBD1 (6 bases). V lost 4 bases and J lost 1, with 10 bases in between. Germline-derived CDR1 and CDR2 are LNHDA and SQIVND (reference sequence). The CDR3 covers 14 residues. The CDR3 protein is CASSTLGQNTEAFF. The CDR3, as DNA: TGTGCCAGTAGTACCCTGGGACAGAACACTGAAGCTTTCTTT.

The genes are TRBV6-5 and TRBJ2-3; 9 bases agree with TRBD1. CDR1 and CDR2 from the germline V gene are MNHEY and SVGAGI. This CDR3 has 13 residues. V was pared by 8 bases and J by 4 bases, with 4 bases of the junction left unmatched. CDR3 sequence (DNA): TGTGCCAGCCGTAGACAGGGGGCAGATACGCAGTATTTT. This encodes CASRRQGADTQYF.

The chain uses TRBV30 and TRBJ1-5; the match to TRBD1 covers 8 bases. The CDR3 contains 18 residues. Germline V gene sequence: CDR1 GTSNPN, CDR2 SVGIG (reference sequence). Trimming at V came to 2 bases and at J to 0 bases, leaving 12 bases not matched to a gene. In DNA form, the CDR3 reads TGTGCCTGGAGTCGCGGCCAGGGGGCTATTCCTAGCAATCAGCCCCAGCATTTT. Its translation: CAWSRGQGAIPSNQPQHF. Supplemented by reference TRBV30 and TRBJ1-5, the full variable domain reads SQTIHQWPATLVQPVGSPLSLECTVEGTSNPNLYWYRQAAGRGLQLLFYSVGIGQISSEVPQNLSASRPQDRQFILSSKKLLLSDSGFYLCAWSRGQGAIPSNQPQHFGDGTRLSIL.

This sequence joins TRBV28 and TRBJ2-7; 9 positions agree with TRBD1. The germline V gene has CDR1 MDHEN and CDR2 SYDVKM. V gave up 2 bases and J gave up 6 bases; unmatched junction bases: 5. The CDR3 extends over 14 amino acids. DNA of the CDR3: TGTGCCAGCAGTTTAATACAGGGGGCAACCGAGCAGTACTTC. It codes for CASSLIQGATEQYF.

This sequence joins TRBV7-2 and TRBJ1-2; TRBD1 aligns across 8 bases. CDR1 and CDR2 from the germline V gene are SGHTA and FQGNSA. Trimming took 4 bases from V and 9 from J; bases not matched to a gene: 7. This CDR3 has 13 amino acids. DNA of the CDR3: TGTGCCAGCAGCTCCCCTCAGGGGGCCAGCTACACCTTC. Translated, it gives CASSSPQGASYTF.

The genes are TRBV7-2 and TRBJ1-5; 9 positions match TRBD1. The V segment lost 0 bases and the J segment 2 bases; nucleotides outside the gene matches: 5. Looked up from germline, CDR1 is SGHTA and CDR2 is FQGNSA. This CDR3 region has 17 residues. CDR3 sequence: CASSLAGTGIGNQPQHF. CDR3 coding DNA: TGTGCCAGCAGCTTAGCGGGGACAGGGATCGGCAATCAGCCCCAGCATTTT.

The chain joins TRBV30 to TRBJ1-1; 7 nucleotides align to TRBD1. The germline V gene encodes CDR1 GTSNPN and CDR2 SVGIG (reference sequence). Trimming at V came to 0 bases and at J to 0 bases, leaving 22 bases not matched to a gene. There are 21 residues in the CDR3. In DNA form, the CDR3 reads TGTGCCTGGAGTGTACCAGTAGGGGGGTGGGACAGTTCCCTTATGAACACTGAAGCTTTCTTT. It specifies CAWSVPVGGWDSSLMNTEAFF. The complete variable domain, with remaining parts taken from reference TRBV30 and TRBJ1-1, reads SQTIHQWPATLVQPVGSPLSLECTVEGTSNPNLYWYRQAAGRGLQLLFYSVGIGQISSEVPQNLSASRPQDRQFILSSKKLLLSDSGFYLCAWSVPVGGWDSSLMNTEAFFGQGTRLTVV.

Worth noting for this clone: At one end the junction does not follow the germline gene, possibly because of a read error. The chain has TRBV7-7 and TRBJ2-5; D possibly corresponds to TRBD1 (6 bases). Germline V CDR1 and CDR2: SSHAT, FNYEAQ (reference sequence). The CDR3 extends over 14 amino acids. DNA of the CDR3: TGTGCTAGCAGTTCCCGGGACAACCAAGAGACCCAGTACTTC. Amino acids: CASSSRDNQETQYF.

This sequence joins TRBV11-3 and TRBJ2-5, with TRBD1 as a possible D gene (5 bases). The CDR3 covers 14 residues. Germline V gene sequence: CDR1 SGHNT, CDR2 YENEEA. Trimming stripped 4 bases from V and 1 base from J, with 10 bases between. The CDR3 region has the DNA TGTGCCAGCAGCTCAACACAGGCCCAAGAGACCCAGTACTTC. Its translation is CASSSTQAQETQYF.

This sequence joins TRBV10-3 and TRBJ1-5; 8 bases match TRBD1. V lost 6 bases to trimming and J lost 4 bases; unmatched junction nucleotides: 5. CDR1 and CDR2 (germline): ENHRY, SYGVKD. CDR3 length: 14 residues. CDR3 residues: CAISPGQENQPQHF. In DNA form, the CDR3 reads TGTGCCATCAGCCCGGGACAGGAAAATCAGCCCCAGCATTTT.

The J gene is TRBJ1-2, the V gene TRBV5-6, with TRBD1 identical over 8 bases. The germline V gene encodes CDR1 SGHDT and CDR2 YYEEEE. J lost 4 bases, V lost 4 bases, and 9 bases had no gene match. There are 15 residues in the CDR3. CDR3 DNA sequence: TGTGCCAGCAGCCGACAGGGGATCCGTGGCTATGGCTACACCTTC. Translated: CASSRQGIRGYGYTF. Together with reference TRBV5-6 and TRBJ1-2, the CDR3 gives the full variable domain: DAGVTQSPTHLIKTRGQQVTLRCSPKSGHDTVSWYQQALGQGPQFIFQYYEEEERQRGNFPDRFSGHQFPNYSSELNVNALLLGDSALYLCASSRQGIRGYGYTFGSGTRLTVV.

The rearrangement links TRBV11-2 to TRBJ2-7, with 8 bases fitting TRBD2. The CDR3 loop spans 15 amino acids. Per the germline V gene, CDR1 is SGHAT and CDR2 is FQNNGV. J gave up 3 bases and V 0 bases, and 4 bases lay outside the gene matches. CDR3 in amino acids: CASSLEAGVGYEQYF. The CDR3 DNA is TGTGCCAGCAGCTTAGAAGCGGGAGTGGGCTACGAGCAGTACTTC.

The V and J genes are TRBV2 and TRBJ1-1, with D possibly TRBD1 on 5 matching bases. V was shortened by 7 bases and J by 4 bases, with 13 bases between the two germline ends. Per germline, CDR1 SNHLY and CDR2 FYNNEI. The CDR3 totals 13 residues. The CDR3 sequence: CASTSQGTTEAFF. CDR3 coding DNA: TGTGCCAGCACCTCCCAGGGTACCACTGAAGCTTTCTTT.

This rearrangement joins TRBV30 to TRBJ2-1, with D tentatively TRBD2 (5 bases). The germline CDR1 and CDR2 sequences are GTSNPN and SVGIG (reference sequence). This CDR3 spans 17 amino acids. Between the trimmed V and J ends, which lost 7 bases and 2 bases, there was a span of 24 bases. This CDR3 is CAYTTGGWAPTYNEQFF. The CDR3, as DNA: TGTGCCTATACGACGGGCGGGTGGGCCCCCACCTACAATGAGCAGTTCTTC.

The chain combines TRBV28 with TRBJ2-5, with TRBD2 identical over 8 bases. V trimming: 4 bases; J trimming: 5 bases; junction bases outside the gene matches: 6. Germline V gives CDR1 MDHEN, CDR2 SYDVKM. The CDR3 has 14 amino acids. The CDR3 DNA reads TGTGCCAGCAGTTATGGCGGGGGGAGGGAGACCCAGTACTTC. Translating gives CASSYGGGRETQYF.

The V call is TRBV28, the J call TRBJ1-2; 7 positions match TRBD1. Germline CDR1 and CDR2: MDHEN and SYDVKM. V lost 5 bases to trimming and J lost 3 bases; unmatched junction nucleotides: 15. The CDR3 consists of 17 residues. In nucleotides, the CDR3 is TGTGCCAGCAGTCCAACCCCGGGACAGCCCCTCGACTATGGCTACACCTTC. Translated, it gives CASSPTPGQPLDYGYTF.

V usage is TRBV6-6 and J usage is TRBJ1-6; D not resolved. The V end lost 2 bases, the J end lost 10 bases, and 12 bases lay between the germline ends. Germline lookup yields CDR1 MNHNY and CDR2 SVGAGI (reference sequence). The CDR3 consists of 14 residues. DNA for the CDR3: TGTGCCAGCAGTTACATGGGTGGAGAATCACCCCTCCACTTT. Translating gives CASSYMGGESPLHF.

The chain recombines TRBV5-4 with TRBJ2-7; 8 nucleotides align to TRBD1. The ends lost 4 bases at V and 5 bases at J; junction bases unmatched: 2. The CDR3 sequence is 12 residues long. CDR1 SGHNT and CDR2 YYREEE come from the germline V gene (reference sequence). CDR3 loop: CASSPTGDEQYF. CDR3 DNA: TGTGCCAGCAGCCCGACAGGGGACGAGCAGTACTTC.

The V call is TRBV2, the J call TRBJ2-5, with a possible D match to TRBD1 (6 bases). The end of the DNA is better explained by TRBJ2-7, so the J call may be wrong. This CDR3 has 14 residues. Germline V gives CDR1 SNHLY, CDR2 FYNNEI. Here the CDR3 reads CASSKTGIGYEQYF. The CDR3 region has the DNA TGTGCCAGCAGTAAAACAGGGATTGGGTACGAGCAGTACTTC.

The chain joins TRBV21-1 to TRBJ2-7; the table's D call of TRBD1 was not tested on the DNA. TRBV21-1 is listed as a pseudogene. The CDR3 length is 18 residues. The CDR3: CASSKGSGTLTVKYEQYF. The DNA for the CDR3 is TGTGCCAGCAGCAAAGGGTCTGGGACACTAACCGTTAAGTACGAGCAGTACTTC.